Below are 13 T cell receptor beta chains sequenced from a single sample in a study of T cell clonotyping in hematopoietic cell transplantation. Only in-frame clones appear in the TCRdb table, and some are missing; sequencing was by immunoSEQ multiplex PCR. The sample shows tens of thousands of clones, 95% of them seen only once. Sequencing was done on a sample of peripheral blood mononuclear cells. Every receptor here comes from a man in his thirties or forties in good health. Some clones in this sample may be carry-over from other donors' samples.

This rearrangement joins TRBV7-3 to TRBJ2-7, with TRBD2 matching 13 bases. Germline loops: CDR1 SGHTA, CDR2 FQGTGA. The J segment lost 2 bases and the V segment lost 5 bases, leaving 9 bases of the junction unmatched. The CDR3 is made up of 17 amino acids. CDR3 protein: CASSPDRGTSGAYEQYF. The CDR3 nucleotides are TGTGCCAGCAGCCCGGACCGGGGGACTAGCGGGGCCTACGAGCAGTACTTC.

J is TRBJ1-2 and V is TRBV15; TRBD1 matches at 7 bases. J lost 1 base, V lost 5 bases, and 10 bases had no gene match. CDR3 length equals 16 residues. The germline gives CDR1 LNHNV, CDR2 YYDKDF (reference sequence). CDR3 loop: CATSDETGPINYGYTF. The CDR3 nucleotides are TGTGCCACCAGCGATGAGACAGGGCCTATTAACTATGGCTACACCTTC.

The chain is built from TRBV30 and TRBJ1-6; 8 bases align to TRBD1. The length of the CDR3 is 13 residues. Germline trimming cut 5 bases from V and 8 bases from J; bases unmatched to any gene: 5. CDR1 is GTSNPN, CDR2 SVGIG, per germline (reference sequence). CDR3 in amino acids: CAWGQGGDSPLHF. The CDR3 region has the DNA TGTGCCTGGGGACAGGGAGGGGATTCACCCCTCCACTTT.

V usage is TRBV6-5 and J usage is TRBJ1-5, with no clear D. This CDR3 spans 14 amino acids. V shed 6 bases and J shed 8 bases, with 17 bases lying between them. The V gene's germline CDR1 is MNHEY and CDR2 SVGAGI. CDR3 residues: CASSQIRGREPQHF. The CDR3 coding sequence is TGTGCCAGCAGCCAGATCCGGGGTAGGGAGCCCCAGCATTTT.

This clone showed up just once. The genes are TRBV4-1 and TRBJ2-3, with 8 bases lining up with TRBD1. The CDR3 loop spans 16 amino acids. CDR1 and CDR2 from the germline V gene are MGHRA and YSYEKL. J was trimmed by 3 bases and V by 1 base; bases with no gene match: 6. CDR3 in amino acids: CASSQAGTGSTDTQYF. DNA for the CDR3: TGCGCCAGCAGCCAAGCCGGGACAGGAAGTACAGATACGCAGTATTTT.

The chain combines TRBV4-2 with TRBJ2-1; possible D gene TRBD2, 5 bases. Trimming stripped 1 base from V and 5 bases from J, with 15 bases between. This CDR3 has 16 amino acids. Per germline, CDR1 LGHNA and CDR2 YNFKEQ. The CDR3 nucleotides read TGTGCCAGCAGCCAAGGGGTAGGAGGTATCAACAATGAGCAGTTCTTC. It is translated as CASSQGVGGINNEQFF.

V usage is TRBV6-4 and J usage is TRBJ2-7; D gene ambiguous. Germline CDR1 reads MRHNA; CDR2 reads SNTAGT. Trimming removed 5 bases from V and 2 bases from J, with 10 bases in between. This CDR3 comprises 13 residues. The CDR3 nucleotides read TGTGCCAGCAGTCTCTCAGGCCCCTACGAGCAGTACTTC. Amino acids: CASSLSGPYEQYF.

The CDR3 spells CASSWSGGGRDTGELFF. The CDR3 DNA sequence: TGTGCCAGCAGCTGGTCGGGTGGGGGCCGTGACACCGGGGAGCTGTTTTTT. This sequence joins TRBV5-6 and TRBJ2-2, with D maybe TRBD1 (6 bases). The germline V and J ends were trimmed by 3 bases and 3 bases, with 18 bases remaining between them. The CDR3 is made up of 17 amino acids. The germline CDR1 and CDR2 sequences are SGHDT and YYEEEE.

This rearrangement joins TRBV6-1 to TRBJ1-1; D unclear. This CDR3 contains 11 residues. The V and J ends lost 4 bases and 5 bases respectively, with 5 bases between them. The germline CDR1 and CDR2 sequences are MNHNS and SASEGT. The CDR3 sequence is CASSADTEAFF. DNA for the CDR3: TGTGCCAGCAGTGCAGATACTGAAGCTTTCTTT.

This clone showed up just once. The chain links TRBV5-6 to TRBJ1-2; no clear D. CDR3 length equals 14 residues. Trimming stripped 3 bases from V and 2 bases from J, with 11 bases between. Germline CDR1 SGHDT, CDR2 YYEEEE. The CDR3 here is CASSSGPRNYGYTF. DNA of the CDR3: TGTGCCAGCAGCTCCGGCCCGAGAAACTATGGCTACACCTTC.

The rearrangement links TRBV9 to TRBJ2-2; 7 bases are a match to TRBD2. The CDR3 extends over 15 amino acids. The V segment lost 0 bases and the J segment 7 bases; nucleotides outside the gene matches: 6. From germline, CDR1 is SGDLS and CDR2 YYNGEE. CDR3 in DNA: TGTGCCAGCAGCGTAGCTGGGACTATGGGCGGGGAGCTGTTTTTT. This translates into CASSVAGTMGGELFF.

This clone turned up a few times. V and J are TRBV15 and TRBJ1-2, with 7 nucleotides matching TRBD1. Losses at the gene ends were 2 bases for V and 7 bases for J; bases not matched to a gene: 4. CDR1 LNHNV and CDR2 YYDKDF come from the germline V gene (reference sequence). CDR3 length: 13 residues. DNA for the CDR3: TGTGCCACCAGCAGACCCAACAGGGGTGGCTACACCTTC. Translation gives CATSRPNRGGYTF. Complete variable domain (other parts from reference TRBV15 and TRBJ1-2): DAMVIQNPRYQVTQFGKPVTLSCSQTLNHNVMYWYQQKSSQAPKLLFHYYDKDFNNEADTPDNFQSRRPNTSFCFLDIRSPGLGDTAMYLCATSRPNRGGYTFGSGTRLTVV.

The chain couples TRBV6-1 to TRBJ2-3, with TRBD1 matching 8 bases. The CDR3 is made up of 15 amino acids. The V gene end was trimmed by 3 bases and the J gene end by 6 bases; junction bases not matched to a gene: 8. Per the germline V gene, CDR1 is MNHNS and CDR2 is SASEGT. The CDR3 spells CASSDGGQGRDTQYF. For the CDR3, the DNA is TGTGCCAGCAGTGACGGCGGACAGGGCAGGGATACGCAGTATTTT.